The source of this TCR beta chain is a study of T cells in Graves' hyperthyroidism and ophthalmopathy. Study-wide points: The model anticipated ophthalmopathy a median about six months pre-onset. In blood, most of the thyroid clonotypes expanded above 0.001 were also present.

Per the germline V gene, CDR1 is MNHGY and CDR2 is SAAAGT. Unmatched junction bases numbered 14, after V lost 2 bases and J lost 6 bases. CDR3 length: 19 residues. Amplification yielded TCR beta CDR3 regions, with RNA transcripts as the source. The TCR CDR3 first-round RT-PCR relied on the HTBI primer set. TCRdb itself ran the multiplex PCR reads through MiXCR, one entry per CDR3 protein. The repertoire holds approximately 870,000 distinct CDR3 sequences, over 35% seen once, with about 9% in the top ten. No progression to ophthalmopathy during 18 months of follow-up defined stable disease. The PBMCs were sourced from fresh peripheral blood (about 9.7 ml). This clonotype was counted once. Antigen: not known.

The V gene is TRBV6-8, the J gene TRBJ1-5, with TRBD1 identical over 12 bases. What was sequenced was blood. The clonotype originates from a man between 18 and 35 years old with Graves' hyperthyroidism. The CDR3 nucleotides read TGTGCCAGCAGTTACGGGACCGGGACAGGGGGCAGAGGTACTCAGCCCCAGCATTTT. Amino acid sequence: CASSYGTGTGGRGTQPQHF.